This T cell receptor beta chain is from a study of beta chain features in type 1 diabetes. Germline V gene sequence: CDR1 SGHDT, CDR2 YYEEEE. The CDR3 contains 19 residues. The V and J ends lost 1 base and 5 bases, in that order; junction bases with no gene match: 11. This clone was seen a handful of times. Its specificity is not known. Reverse transcription of all isolated RNA meant that expressed TCRB transcripts were sequenced. TCRdb's table, derived via immunoSEQ multiplex PCR, lists solely in-frame clones and lacks some. The profile shows 200,000 to 250,000 clones, approximately 15% of them singletons. Study-level points and caveats: In every one of the four CD4+ subsets, TCRB CDR3s were moderately but significantly shorter in Type 1 diabetes patients. There was no resolution here of whether HLA type influences TCRB rearrangement.

This receptor was identified in a man aged 30-40 years with type 1 diabetes. The sample consisted of naive CD4+ T cells from blood. V and J are TRBV5-6 and TRBJ2-2; TRBD2 matches at 13 bases. Here the CDR3 reads CASSLTGTSGEVRTGELFF. As DNA, the CDR3 is TGTGCCAGCAGCTTGACCGGGACTAGCGGGGAGGTTAGGACCGGGGAGCTGTTTTTT.